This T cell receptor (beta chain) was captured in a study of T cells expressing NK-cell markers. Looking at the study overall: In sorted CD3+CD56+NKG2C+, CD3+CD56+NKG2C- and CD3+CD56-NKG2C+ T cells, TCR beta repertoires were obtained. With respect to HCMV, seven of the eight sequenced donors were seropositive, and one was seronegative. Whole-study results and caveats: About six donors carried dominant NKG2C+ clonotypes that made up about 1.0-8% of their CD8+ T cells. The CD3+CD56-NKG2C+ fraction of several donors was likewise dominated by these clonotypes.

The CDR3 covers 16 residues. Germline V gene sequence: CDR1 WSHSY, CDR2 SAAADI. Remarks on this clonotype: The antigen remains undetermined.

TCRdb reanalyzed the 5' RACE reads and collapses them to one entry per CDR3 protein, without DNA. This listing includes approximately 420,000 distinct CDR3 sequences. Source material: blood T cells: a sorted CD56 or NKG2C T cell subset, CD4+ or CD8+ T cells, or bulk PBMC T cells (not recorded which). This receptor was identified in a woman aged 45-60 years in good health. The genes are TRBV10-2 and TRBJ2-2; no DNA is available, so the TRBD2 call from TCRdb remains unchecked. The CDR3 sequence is CASSETRGQNTGELFF.